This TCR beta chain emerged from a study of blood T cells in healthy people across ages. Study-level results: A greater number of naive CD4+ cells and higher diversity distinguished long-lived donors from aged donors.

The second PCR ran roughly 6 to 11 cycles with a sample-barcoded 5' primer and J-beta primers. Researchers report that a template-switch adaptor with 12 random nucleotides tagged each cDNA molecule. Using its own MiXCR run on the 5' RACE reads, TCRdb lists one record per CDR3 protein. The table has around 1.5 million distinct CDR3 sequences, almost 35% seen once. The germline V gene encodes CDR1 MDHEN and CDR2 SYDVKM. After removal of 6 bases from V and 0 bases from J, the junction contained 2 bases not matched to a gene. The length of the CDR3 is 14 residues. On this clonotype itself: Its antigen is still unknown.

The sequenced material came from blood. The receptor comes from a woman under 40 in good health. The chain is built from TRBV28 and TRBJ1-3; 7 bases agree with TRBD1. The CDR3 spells CASSWDSSGNTIYF. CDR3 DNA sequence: TGTGCCAGCAGCTGGGACAGCTCTGGAAACACCATATATTTT.